The source of this T cell receptor (beta chain) is a study of T cells in localized non-small cell lung cancer (dated by TCRdb to about 2020). Broadly, across the study: Comparing tumors with uninvolved tumor-adjacent lungs, the study looked at the T cell repertoires of 220 or so patients with early-stage NSCLC. All 230 or so NSCLC patients in the cohort were treatment-naive and had localized lung tumors that were resected. NSCLC patients had a mean age of roughly 66 years, and 120 to 150 were male and 107 female. What the study reported, not specific to this receptor: A median of 57 of the top 100 tumor clones were detected in paired uninvolved adjacent lung, and around 30 of these tumor clones were also found among the top 100 clones of the paired uninvolved adjacent lung. Longer overall survival was associated with higher T cell density in blood, whereas shorter survival was associated with higher clonality in adjacent lung. Because the study design was exploratory, TCR variables were selected using unadjusted p-values without false-discovery rate correction. Multi-region tumor sequencing was not performed, so intratumor heterogeneity could not be excluded. Uninvolved tumor-adjacent lung showed the highest T cell clonality, higher than tumor, which suggests more focused antigenic responses in the uninvolved tumor-adjacent lung.

At diagnosis, peripheral blood, uninvolved tumor-adjacent lung and tumor were collected and were preserved as a mix of fresh-frozen and FFPE material. For TCR repertoire profiling, the blood samples were analyzed as peripheral blood mononuclear cells. Notes on this clone: Its specific antigen is unknown. No clone much larger than this one lies a single base away; base qualities are absent.

TCR beta CDR3 regions were sequenced from DNA using the immunoSEQ Assay. Regarding the original processing steps: To compute T cell density, TCR beta template counts were normalized to usable DNA, which was estimated by amplifying housekeeping genes. Using the preseqR package, richness was estimated by extrapolating to 120,000 templates for tissue samples and 400,000 templates for PBMC samples. Clonality was defined as one minus Pielou's evenness. Tissue-enriched TCRs were identified by differential abundance testing using productive amino-acid clonotypes, minimum total count 5 and alpha 0.1. The Jaccard Index and the Morisita Overlap Index were used to quantify repertoire overlap between compartments. GLIPH grouped TCR beta CDR3s together with public tetramer-defined viral CDR3s, and a viral motif had to include at least three viral sequences and also show V-gene enrichment. TCRdb stores this immuneACCESS table with in-frame sequences only. Part of the clones is absent; in the studies checked, under half of the shortfall reflects unresolved V genes, and no reason is known for the rest. V and J calls and clone size follow that table, whereas D and trimming were derived from the DNA. The sample table shows tens of thousands of clones, and around four fifths are seen once. 33% of the sample is in the top ten clones.

The source was peripheral blood, collected before any cancer treatment. The receptor's source is a male donor at least 60 years old with stage II squamous cell lung carcinoma.

The CDR3 amino acid sequence is: CASSAIDEQFF. Here is the DNA: TGTGCCAGCAGCGCTATAGATGAGCAGTTCTTC. This sequence uses TRBV5-6 and TRBJ2-1; no confident D gene assignment can be made. The junction carries 7 bases between V and J, which are trimmed by 4 bases and 8 bases respectively. In the germline V gene, CDR1 corresponds to SGHDT and CDR2 to YYEEEE. The CDR3 runs 11 amino acids, cysteine and phenylalanine included. Of all the DNA, just the CDR3 is kept, 33 bases in frame from base 1. This CDR3, with the reference TRBV5-6 and TRBJ2-1 proteins standing in past its ends, gives the full variable domain DAGVTQSPTHLIKTRGQQVTLRCSPKSGHDTVSWYQQALGQGPQFIFQYYEEEERQRGNFPDRFSGHQFPNYSSELNVNALLLGDSALYLCASSAIDEQFFGPGTRLTVL.